The 25 T cell receptor beta chains given below trace back to one sample, sequenced in a study of shared clonotypes between healthy human individuals. Sequencing was performed with immunoSEQ multiplex PCR; in TCRdb, only in-frame clones are kept and a portion is missing. The table includes 2 million to 2.5 million clones, roughly 90% detected once. The sample comprised naive CD4+ T cells from PBMCs. Subset defined: CD45RA+ positively selected. The source of these receptors is a man younger than 30 in good health. Some clones in this sample may be carry-over from other donors' samples.

This chain connects TRBV30 to TRBJ1-2, with D possibly matching TRBD1 (5 bases). Germline V gene sequence: CDR1 GTSNPN, CDR2 SVGIG (reference sequence). V was shortened by 0 bases and J by 4 bases, with 9 bases between the two germline ends. This CDR3 has 13 residues. CDR3 in amino acids: CAWSVGQLYGYTF. As DNA, the CDR3 is TGTGCCTGGAGTGTGGGGCAACTCTATGGCTACACCTTC.

V gene TRBV14 combines with J gene TRBJ2-1; no firm D call. The CDR3 sequence is 14 residues long. Trimming took 1 base from V and 7 from J, leaving 11 bases between them. CDR1 and CDR2 (germline): SGHDN, FVKESK. For the CDR3, the DNA is TGTGCCAGCAGCCAAGTGGTCGGTTCTAATGAGCAGTTCTTC. This gives the protein CASSQVVGSNEQFF.

This chain joins TRBV11-2 and TRBJ1-5; 8 nucleotides agree with TRBD1. Germline CDR1 reads SGHAT; CDR2 reads FQNNGV. The V segment lost 5 bases and the J segment 3 bases; nucleotides outside the gene matches: 3. The CDR3 runs 14 residues. CDR3 DNA sequence: TGTGCCAGCAGCCCCAGGGGGCTCAATCAGCCCCAGCATTTT. It encodes CASSPRGLNQPQHF.

This chain links TRBV5-6 with TRBJ1-5; 7 positions match TRBD1. CDR3 length: 14 amino acids. The J segment lost 1 base and the V segment lost 6 bases, leaving 4 bases of the junction unmatched. Germline lookup yields CDR1 SGHDT and CDR2 YYEEEE. DNA of the CDR3: TGTGCCAGCAACATCAGGGGGAGCAATCAGCCCCAGCATTTT. Translation gives CASNIRGSNQPQHF.

The chain employs TRBV5-4 and TRBJ1-3, with 7 bases fitting TRBD1. CDR1 and CDR2 from the germline V gene are SGHNT and YYREEE (reference sequence). The CDR3 consists of 15 residues. V lost 0 bases, J lost 6 bases, and 6 bases stayed unmatched. This CDR3 reads CASSLVPTGENTIYF. As DNA, the CDR3 is TGTGCCAGCAGCTTGGTCCCCACAGGGGAAAACACCATATATTTT. Combining the CDR3 with reference TRBV5-4 and TRBJ1-3 gives the whole variable domain ETGVTQSPTHLIKTRGQQVTLRCSSQSGHNTVSWYQQALGQGPQFIFQYYREEENGRGNFPPRFSGLQFPNYSSELNVNALELDDSALYLCASSLVPTGENTIYFGEGSWLTVV.

This clone was observed a handful of times. This rearrangement joins TRBV5-1 to TRBJ1-4, with TRBD1 identical over 10 bases. CDR1 SGHRS and CDR2 YFSETQ come from the germline V gene. This CDR3 has 14 amino acids. J was trimmed by 8 bases and V by 3 bases; bases with no gene match: 4. Here the CDR3 DNA reads TGCGCCAGCAGCTGGAGGGACAGGGGCGAAAAACTGTTTTTT. It specifies CASSWRDRGEKLFF. Complete variable domain (other parts from reference TRBV5-1 and TRBJ1-4): KAGVTQTPRYLIKTRGQQVTLSCSPISGHRSVSWYQQTPGQGLQFLFEYFSETQRNKGNFPGRFSGRQFSNSRSEMNVSTLELGDSALYLCASSWRDRGEKLFFGSGTQLSVL.

The V call is TRBV28, the J call TRBJ1-1; TRBD1 agrees at 9 bases. Germline CDR1 is MDHEN and CDR2 is SYDVKM. CDR3 length equals 17 residues. Germline trimming cut 8 bases from V and 1 base from J; bases unmatched to any gene: 14. CDR3 sequence (DNA): TGTGCCAGCCCCTCCTCCGGACAGGGGACACAGAACACTGAAGCTTTCTTT. It codes for CASPSSGQGTQNTEAFF.

This sequence joins TRBV27 and TRBJ1-1; 7 positions match TRBD1. CDR1 MNHEY and CDR2 SMNVEV come from the germline V gene (reference sequence). The CDR3 covers 16 residues. V dropped 4 bases and J dropped 0; count of bases not matched to a gene: 8. The CDR3 sequence: CASSSLRTGLNTEAFF. The CDR3 region has the DNA TGTGCCAGCAGTTCCCTTAGGACAGGCTTGAACACTGAAGCTTTCTTT.

V is TRBV5-4 and J is TRBJ2-1, with 12 bases aligning to TRBD2. The CDR3 has 16 amino acids. In germline, CDR1 is SGHNT, CDR2 YYREEE (reference sequence). The ends lost 4 bases at V and 10 bases at J; junction bases unmatched: 12. The CDR3, as DNA: TGTGCCAGCAGCGCCCTACTAGCGGGAGGACCACGGGAGCAGTTCTTC. Translation gives CASSALLAGGPREQFF. The complete variable domain, with remaining parts taken from reference TRBV5-4 and TRBJ2-1, reads ETGVTQSPTHLIKTRGQQVTLRCSSQSGHNTVSWYQQALGQGPQFIFQYYREEENGRGNFPPRFSGLQFPNYSSELNVNALELDDSALYLCASSALLAGGPREQFFGPGTRLTVL.

J is TRBJ2-5 and V is TRBV15, with TRBD2 identical over 11 bases. Trimming took 1 base from V and 7 from J; bases not matched to a gene: 20. The germline gives CDR1 LNHNV, CDR2 YYDKDF (reference sequence). This CDR3 has 20 amino acids. DNA of the CDR3: TGTGCCACCAGCAGAGGGGGGCTAGCGGGAGGTGAGAAGAGTAGCGGGACCCAGTACTTC. Translated: CATSRGGLAGGEKSSGTQYF. The full variable domain, its missing parts supplied by reference TRBV15 and TRBJ2-5, is DAMVIQNPRYQVTQFGKPVTLSCSQTLNHNVMYWYQQKSSQAPKLLFHYYDKDFNNEADTPDNFQSRRPNTSFCFLDIRSPGLGDTAMYLCATSRGGLAGGEKSSGTQYFGPGTRLLVL.

The rearrangement links TRBV7-9 to TRBJ1-1; 9 nucleotides line up with TRBD1. Losses at the gene ends were 5 bases for V and 11 bases for J; bases not matched to a gene: 9. This CDR3 region has 13 residues. Germline assignment: CDR1 SEHNR and CDR2 FQNEAQ (reference sequence). For the CDR3, the DNA is TGTGCCAGCAGCCGTGGACAGGGGCTCGGGGCTTTCTTT. Translated, it gives CASSRGQGLGAFF.

This clone was counted once. Other DNA sequences from this sample encode an identical CDR3 as well. V and J are TRBV5-1 and TRBJ1-4; a possible D gene is TRBD1 (5 bases). This CDR3 comprises 14 residues. CDR1 SGHRS and CDR2 YFSETQ come from the germline V gene. V lost 0 bases and J 3 bases, leaving 6 bases between the germline ends. CDR3 DNA sequence: TGCGCCAGCAGCTTGGCGGGACCTAATGAAAAACTGTTTTTT. Encoded protein: CASSLAGPNEKLFF.

With respect to this clone: The same CDR3 can be traced to other DNA sequences in this sample. The V call is TRBV2, the J call TRBJ1-5, with 7 bases fitting TRBD1. V lost 3 bases, J lost 2 bases, and 1 base stayed unmatched. The V gene's germline CDR1 is SNHLY and CDR2 FYNNEI. The CDR3 sequence is 14 residues long. Here the CDR3 reads CASSDTGGNQPQHF. DNA of the CDR3: TGTGCCAGCAGTGACACAGGGGGCAATCAGCCCCAGCATTTT.

This chain links TRBV7-3 with TRBJ2-7, with D perhaps matching TRBD1 (5 bases). The V gene lost 5 bases and the J gene lost 2 bases, with 10 bases spanning the gap. The germline V gene has CDR1 SGHTA and CDR2 FQGTGA. The CDR3 sequence is 13 residues long. The CDR3 bases are TGTGCCAGCAGCCCAACAGGTCCCTACGAGCAGTACTTC. It is translated as CASSPTGPYEQYF.

This clone was detected only once. The chain uses TRBV18 and TRBJ2-3; D is perhaps TRBD2 (5 bases). Trimming pared 1 base from V and 8 bases from J, leaving 10 bases between. CDR1 is KGHSH, CDR2 LQKENI, per germline. The CDR3 totals 13 residues. The CDR3 region is CASSPRRVATQYF. The DNA for the CDR3 is TGTGCCAGCTCACCACGGCGGGTCGCTACGCAGTATTTT. Full variable domain (remainder filled in from reference TRBV18 and TRBJ2-3): NAGVMQNPRHLVRRRGQEARLRCSPMKGHSHVYWYRQLPEEGLKFMVYLQKENIIDESGMPKERFSAEFPKEGPSILRIQQVVRGDSAAYFCASSPRRVATQYFGPGTRLTVL.

This chain connects TRBV27 to TRBJ1-2; D is undetermined. The V end lost 3 bases, the J end lost 2 bases, and 7 bases lay between the germline ends. Germline V lookup: CDR1 MNHEY, CDR2 SMNVEV (reference sequence). This CDR3 comprises 13 residues. CDR3 in amino acids: CASSLTTNYGYTF. The CDR3 nucleotides are TGTGCCAGCAGTTTGACAACAAACTATGGCTACACCTTC.

A remark on this clone: Other DNA sequences within the sample encode an identical CDR3. The gene calls are TRBV5-4 and TRBJ2-5, with a tentative D call TRBD1 (5 bases). Looked up from germline, CDR1 is SGHNT and CDR2 is YYREEE (reference sequence). Trimming took 2 bases from V and 1 from J, leaving 9 bases between them. The CDR3 spans 14 residues. The CDR3 nucleotides are TGTGCCAGCAGCTTCGGGCAGGGCCAAGAGACCCAGTACTTC. Its translation: CASSFGQGQETQYF.

The chain has TRBV2 and TRBJ2-3; tentative D call: TRBD2 (6 bases). Deletions cut 4 bases from V and 4 bases from J, with 15 bases between. The CDR3 totals 15 residues. CDR1 is SNHLY and CDR2 is FYNNEI in the germline V gene. The CDR3 coding sequence is TGTGCCAGCAGTGGGCTTGGAGGGCCCGCAGATACGCAGTATTTT. Its protein is CASSGLGGPADTQYF.

As to this clone: This same CDR3 is encoded by further DNA sequences in the sample. The chain has TRBV19 and TRBJ2-2, with D perhaps TRBD1 or TRBD2 (5 bases each). Trimming pared 1 base from V and 5 bases from J, leaving 5 bases between. Germline V gene sequence: CDR1 LNHDA, CDR2 SQIVND (reference sequence). The CDR3 runs to 13 residues. CDR3 protein: CASSIGGTGELFF. Written as DNA, the CDR3 is TGTGCCAGTAGTATAGGGGGGACCGGGGAGCTGTTTTTT. Full variable domain (rest looked up from reference TRBV19 and TRBJ2-2): DGGITQSPKYLFRKEGQNVTLSCEQNLNHDAMYWYRQDPGQGLRLIYYSQIVNDFQKGDIAEGYSVSREKKESFPLTVTSAQKNPTAFYLCASSIGGTGELFFGEGSRLTVL.

The genes are TRBV21-1 and TRBJ2-1. TRBV21-1 is marked as a pseudogene. CDR3 length equals 17 residues. CDR3 sequence (DNA): TGTGCCAGCAGCCTATTGCGGGACAATTCTTATTACAATGAGCAGTTCTTC. It specifies CASSLLRDNSYYNEQFF.

This clone appeared a few times. The V and J genes are TRBV18 and TRBJ1-4, with D perhaps matching TRBD1 (5 bases). The germline V gene has CDR1 KGHSH and CDR2 LQKENI. Trimming took off 6 bases at V and 4 bases at J, with 18 bases between the two ends. This CDR3 is built from 16 residues. This CDR3 reads CASSPGLSGHNEKLFF. The CDR3 DNA is TGTGCCAGCTCTCCGGGACTCTCGGGCCATAATGAAAAACTGTTTTTT. The whole variable domain, remainder taken from reference TRBV18 and TRBJ1-4, is NAGVMQNPRHLVRRRGQEARLRCSPMKGHSHVYWYRQLPEEGLKFMVYLQKENIIDESGMPKERFSAEFPKEGPSILRIQQVVRGDSAAYFCASSPGLSGHNEKLFFGSGTQLSVL.

This clone has a single count. The rearrangement uses TRBV5-1 and TRBJ2-5; D may be TRBD1 or TRBD2 (5 bases each). The V end was cut by 1 base, the J end by 2 bases, with 15 bases between. The CDR3 sequence is 16 residues long. Per the germline V gene, CDR1 is SGHRS and CDR2 is YFSETQ. As DNA, the CDR3 is TGCGCCAGCAGCTTGAGTCCGGGGACGGCACAAGAGACCCAGTACTTC. This translates into CASSLSPGTAQETQYF.

The chain has TRBV9 and TRBJ2-1, with D possibly being TRBD1 (6 bases). V dropped 4 bases and J dropped 3 bases, with 20 bases sitting between them. The CDR3 covers 17 residues. Germline V gene sequence: CDR1 SGDLS, CDR2 YYNGEE. The CDR3 here is CASSPQGQSTIYNEQFF. CDR3 in DNA: TGTGCCAGCAGCCCCCAAGGACAGTCCACAATCTACAATGAGCAGTTCTTC.

J is TRBJ2-7 and V is TRBV6-1; TRBD2 is a possible D gene (6 bases). CDR3 length: 13 residues. CDR1 and CDR2 from the germline V gene are MNHNS and SASEGT. The ends were cut back, 8 bases at V and 3 bases at J, with 14 bases in the middle. The CDR3 sequence is CASVLNGGYEQYF. CDR3 DNA sequence: TGTGCCAGCGTCCTAAACGGGGGCTACGAGCAGTACTTC.

The chain couples TRBV28 to TRBJ1-5; possible D gene TRBD1, 5 bases. The germline CDR1 and CDR2 sequences are MDHEN and SYDVKM. CDR3 length: 14 amino acids. Trimming stripped 4 bases from V and 7 bases from J, with 14 bases between. The CDR3 here is CASSSGPGPQPQHF. CDR3 coding DNA: TGTGCCAGCAGTTCGGGACCCGGGCCCCAGCCCCAGCATTTT.